This TCR beta chain came from a study of neoadjuvant anti-PD-1 for oral cavity cancer. Points from the study as a whole: With a few patients per group, TCR findings need larger cohorts. Higher pretreatment blood Treg/Th17 ratios correlated with higher pretreatment blood and lower post-treatment tumor TCRbeta clonality. Post-nivolumab, blood T cell clonality was significantly elevated in non-responders.

Sequenced by immunoSEQ multiplex PCR; TCRdb stores in-frame clones only, minus some. The sample lists approximately 6,800 clones; about two thirds were seen once. This clone was seen a single time. Its antigen is unidentified. The V gene's germline CDR1 is MNHNS and CDR2 SASEGT. This CDR3 region has 13 residues. V shed 1 base and J shed 9 bases, with 12 bases lying between them. Source: PBMCs, taken before nivolumab (anti-PD-1) treatment. The chain has TRBV6-1 and TRBJ1-2; tentative D call: TRBD1 (6 bases). This receptor was identified in a person between 40 and 80 years old with oral cavity squamous cell carcinoma. The CDR3: CASSEETGSRYTF. The DNA of the CDR3 is TGTGCCAGCAGTGAAGAAACAGGGTCGCGCTACACCTTC.